The 22 T cell receptor beta chains below come from one sample, sequenced in a study of early stage breast cancer tumors. Libraries were prepared by immunoSEQ multiplex PCR; TCRdb keeps only in-frame clonotypes and omits some of them. The table has just over 70,000 clones, 65% to 85% seen once. The sample consisted of blood. The receptors shown here come from a person between 60 and 70 years old with breast cancer.

This rearrangement joins TRBV4-1 to TRBJ1-4; maybe TRBD1 (5 bases). CDR1 and CDR2 from the germline V gene are MGHRA and YSYEKL. Trimming left V 0 bases short and J 5 bases short, with 16 bases between. CDR3 length: 17 amino acids. The CDR3 spells CASSQDPGGLGNEKLFF. DNA for the CDR3: TGCGCCAGCAGCCAAGATCCGGGGGGTCTGGGGAATGAAAAACTGTTTTTT.

This chain connects TRBV9 to TRBJ2-5; perhaps TRBD1 as D (6 bases). The CDR3 is 14 residues long. Looked up from germline, CDR1 is SGDLS and CDR2 is YYNGEE. V gave up 4 bases and J gave up 1 base, with 11 bases separating them. The CDR3 protein is CASSPTGFQETQYF. As DNA, the CDR3 is TGTGCCAGCAGCCCCACAGGGTTCCAAGAGACCCAGTACTTC.

V usage is TRBV28 and J usage is TRBJ2-4; 7 positions match TRBD2. With 6 bases clipped from V and 0 bases from J, the junction kept 2 bases outside the gene matches. The V gene's germline CDR1 is MDHEN and CDR2 SYDVKM. The CDR3 has 14 amino acids. The CDR3 spells CASSPGGAKNIQYF. CDR3 sequence (DNA): TGTGCCAGCAGCCCGGGGGGAGCCAAAAACATTCAGTACTTC.

The CDR3, as DNA: TGTGCCAGTAGTGGACTAACGAGGGTTGAGCAGTTCTTC. Protein: CASSGLTRVEQFF. The chain has TRBV19 and TRBJ2-1; a weak D match, TRBD2 (6 bases). CDR3 size: 13 residues. Germline CDR1 is LNHDA and CDR2 is SQIVND (reference sequence). V was shortened by 5 bases and J by 9 bases, with 14 bases between the two germline ends.

This chain joins TRBV28 and TRBJ1-5, with D tentatively TRBD1 (5 bases). CDR1 and CDR2 from the germline V gene are MDHEN and SYDVKM. V lost 5 bases and J 7 bases, leaving 21 bases between the germline ends. The CDR3 covers 16 residues. The CDR3 spells CASSPLGGGKAQPQHF. The CDR3 nucleotides are TGTGCCAGCAGTCCCCTGGGTGGGGGGAAGGCCCAGCCCCAGCATTTT.

This clone was recorded a few times. This chain connects TRBV19 to TRBJ2-3; D is uncertain. V was pared by 5 bases and J by 0 bases, with 9 bases between. The CDR3 covers 14 residues. Germline V gene lookup returns CDR1 LNHDA and CDR2 SQIVND (reference sequence). The CDR3 region has the DNA TGTGCCAGTAGTCTTTCCTCTAGCACAGATACGCAGTATTTT. Protein sequence: CASSLSSSTDTQYF.

This sequence joins TRBV18 and TRBJ1-2; TRBD1 is a possible D gene (5 bases). V lost 3 bases, J lost 3 bases, and 8 bases lay in between. CDR1 and CDR2 (germline): KGHSH, LQKENI. This CDR3 contains 13 residues. The CDR3 nucleotides read TGTGCCAGCTCACCCGACAGAGACTATGGCTACACCTTC. It specifies CASSPDRDYGYTF.

The chain uses TRBV2 and TRBJ2-5; D is possibly TRBD2 (6 bases). The V gene lost 3 bases and the J gene lost 4 bases, with 9 bases spanning the gap. CDR3 length: 13 residues. CDR1 is SNHLY and CDR2 is FYNNEI in the germline V gene. Here the CDR3 reads CASSEAGGETQYF. DNA of the CDR3: TGTGCCAGCAGTGAGGCCGGGGGAGAGACCCAGTACTTC.

The chain combines TRBV5-4 with TRBJ2-5; a weak D match, TRBD2 (7 bases). This CDR3 is 16 amino acids long. V was trimmed by 1 base and J by 4 bases, leaving 17 bases between them. In germline, CDR1 is SGHNT, CDR2 YYREEE (reference sequence). In nucleotides, the CDR3 is TGTGCCAGCAGCTTGCTGGGGGGGCCCTACGGAGAGACCCAGTACTTC. Translation: CASSLLGGPYGETQYF.

The V gene is TRBV5-6, the J gene TRBJ2-7, with a tentative D call TRBD2 (6 bases). The germline CDR1 and CDR2 sequences are SGHDT and YYEEEE. The length of the CDR3 is 14 residues. The V gene lost 5 bases and the J gene lost 2 bases, with 14 bases spanning the gap. CDR3 coding DNA: TGTGCCAGCAGTAGGGGACTGGACACCTACGAGCAGTACTTC. Translation: CASSRGLDTYEQYF. Full variable domain (rest looked up from reference TRBV5-6 and TRBJ2-7): DAGVTQSPTHLIKTRGQQVTLRCSPKSGHDTVSWYQQALGQGPQFIFQYYEEEERQRGNFPDRFSGHQFPNYSSELNVNALLLGDSALYLCASSRGLDTYEQYFGPGTRLTVT.

The table lists this clone with a few counts. V usage is TRBV1 and J usage is TRBJ2-2; the DNA was not compared with TRBD2, the D call given in the table. TRBV1 is deemed a pseudogene. The length of the CDR3 is 14 residues. Written as DNA, the CDR3 is TGCACCAGCAGCCTTACTAGCGGCACCGGGGAGCTGTTTTTT. This encodes CTSSLTSGTGELFF.

V gene TRBV28 combines with J gene TRBJ1-3; maybe TRBD1 (5 bases). V was pared by 6 bases and J by 8 bases, with 23 bases between. This CDR3 region has 16 residues. CDR1 and CDR2 from the germline V gene are MDHEN and SYDVKM. The CDR3 DNA reads TGTGCCAGCAGCCTAGGACCAGGATCCGGAGGGGACACCATATATTTT. Translated, it gives CASSLGPGSGGDTIYF.

The V and J genes are TRBV6-5 and TRBJ1-4; D is uncertain. CDR1 MNHEY and CDR2 SVGAGI come from the germline V gene. CDR3 length equals 16 residues. The V end was cut by 4 bases, the J end by 0 bases, with 12 bases between. CDR3 protein: CASSSTRTATNEKLFF. CDR3 sequence (DNA): TGTGCCAGCAGTTCGACAAGGACTGCAACTAATGAAAAACTGTTTTTT.

V is TRBV7-8 and J is TRBJ1-2, with a tentative D call TRBD1 (6 bases). V lost 5 bases and J lost 7, with 23 bases in between. Germline values: CDR1 SGHVS, CDR2 FQNEAQ. The CDR3 runs to 16 residues. CDR3 sequence (DNA): TGTGCCAGCAGCCCCCGCGGGGGGCCTTCGATGAGTGGCTACACCTTC. Encoded protein: CASSPRGGPSMSGYTF.

This chain links TRBV5-6 with TRBJ2-7; 8 bases line up with TRBD1. V shed 2 bases and J 2 bases; nucleotides not matched to a gene: 6. In germline, CDR1 is SGHDT, CDR2 YYEEEE. The length of the CDR3 is 15 residues. The DNA of the CDR3 is TGTGCCAGCAGCTTATACAGGGGGTCAGCCTACGAGCAGTACTTC. Amino acids: CASSLYRGSAYEQYF.

This clone has just a few counts. The rearrangement joins TRBV5-5 to TRBJ2-2, with TRBD1 as a possible D gene (6 bases). V dropped 0 bases and J dropped 1 base, with 10 bases sitting between them. The CDR3 consists of 16 residues. Germline V gene lookup returns CDR1 SGHKS and CDR2 YYEKEE (reference sequence). The CDR3 region is CASSLETGRNTGELFF. For the CDR3, the DNA is TGTGCCAGCAGCTTGGAAACAGGGAGGAACACCGGGGAGCTGTTTTTT.

The V gene is TRBV5-1, the J gene TRBJ1-1; TRBD1 might be the D (5 bases). The CDR3 loop spans 16 amino acids. Germline V lookup: CDR1 SGHRS, CDR2 YFSETQ. V gave up 3 bases and J gave up 4 bases, with 19 bases separating them. CDR3 DNA sequence: TGCGCCAGCAGCTGGGGGGACCGCCACAGCGGCACTGAAGCTTTCTTT. This translates into CASSWGDRHSGTEAFF.

The rearrangement uses TRBV10-2 and TRBJ1-4; weak D call: TRBD1 (5 bases). CDR3 size: 15 residues. Germline V gene data show CDR1 as WSHSY and CDR2 as SAAADI. V lost 2 bases and J 2 bases, leaving 9 bases between the germline ends. The CDR3 here is CASSEGPGTNEKLFF. The CDR3 DNA sequence: TGCGCCAGCAGTGAGGGGCCAGGGACTAATGAAAAACTGTTTTTT.

The chain has TRBV6-1 and TRBJ2-6; no clear D. CDR3 length: 15 residues. Germline V gene sequence: CDR1 MNHNS, CDR2 SASEGT. The V and J ends lost 4 bases and 0 bases respectively, with 7 bases between them. CDR3 amino acids: CASSVSGSGANVLTF. The CDR3 bases are TGTGCCAGCAGTGTCTCGGGCTCTGGGGCCAACGTCCTGACTTTC.

The V call is TRBV5-1, the J call TRBJ2-3; unclear D gene. The V end was cut by 2 bases, the J end by 0 bases, with 7 bases between. This CDR3 comprises 14 residues. Germline V lookup: CDR1 SGHRS, CDR2 YFSETQ. This CDR3 reads CASSFASSTDTQYF. The CDR3 nucleotides are TGCGCCAGCAGCTTCGCCAGTAGCACAGATACGCAGTATTTT. Based on the CDR3 plus reference TRBV5-1 and TRBJ2-3, the full variable domain is KAGVTQTPRYLIKTRGQQVTLSCSPISGHRSVSWYQQTPGQGLQFLFEYFSETQRNKGNFPGRFSGRQFSNSRSEMNVSTLELGDSALYLCASSFASSTDTQYFGPGTRLTVL.

This clone was detected only once. CDR3 protein: CASSPTGNTEAFF. CDR3 sequence (DNA): TGCGCCAGCAGCCCGACAGGGAACACTGAAGCTTTCTTT. The genes are TRBV5-1 and TRBJ1-1, with D possibly being TRBD1 (6 bases). From germline, CDR1 is SGHRS and CDR2 YFSETQ. Trimming stripped 4 bases from V and 1 base from J, with 8 bases between. The CDR3 has 13 residues.

The chain is built from TRBV10-3 and TRBJ1-1; TRBD1 agrees at 8 bases. Germline CDR1 is ENHRY and CDR2 is SYGVKD. The CDR3 loop spans 12 amino acids. With V trimmed by 6 bases and J by 5 bases, 2 bases remained unmatched. DNA of the CDR3: TGTGCCATCAGGACAGGGGATACTGAAGCTTTCTTT. Its translation is CAIRTGDTEAFF.